Below, 7 T cell receptor beta chains from the same sample are listed, as sequenced in a study of blood T cell repertoires in COVID-19. Some clones are missing from TCRdb's copy, which holds only in-frame ones; the method was immunoSEQ multiplex PCR. This sample carries roughly 250,000 clones, around 80% of them seen once, and the ten largest clones take 4% to 4.5%. Sequences were obtained from peripheral blood. These receptors originate from a woman aged 40 to 50 with active or convalescent COVID-19.

This clone was found once. CDR3 sequence (DNA): TGTGCCAGCAGCCCAGGGGCGGGCACTGAAGCTTTCTTT. Its translation: CASSPGAGTEAFF. The chain is built from TRBV3-1 (or the pseudogene TRBV3-2) and TRBJ1-1; D might be TRBD1 (6 bases). Germline CDR1 is LGHDT and CDR2 is YNNKEL (reference sequence). V lost 4 bases and J 4 bases, leaving 10 bases between the germline ends. The CDR3 consists of 13 residues.

This clone has only one observation. V usage is TRBV3-1 (or the pseudogene TRBV3-2) and J usage is TRBJ1-6, with 8 positions matching TRBD1. Germline V gives CDR1 LGHDT, CDR2 YNNKEL (reference sequence). The trim removed 2 bases at V and 7 bases at J, leaving 1 base unmatched. This CDR3 spans 14 amino acids. CDR3 amino acids: CASSQQGANSPLHF. In nucleotides, the CDR3 is TGTGCCAGCAGCCAACAGGGGGCGAATTCACCCCTCCACTTT.

The gene calls are TRBV29-1 and TRBJ2-2, with D perhaps matching TRBD2 (5 bases). V was clipped by 6 bases and J by 0 bases, with 11 bases between them. CDR3 size: 14 residues. Germline V lookup: CDR1 SQVTM, CDR2 ANQGSEA. Here the CDR3 DNA reads TGCAGCGTGAACCCGGGGACGAACACCGGGGAGCTGTTTTTT. Its protein is CSVNPGTNTGELFF.

The table lists this clone with a few counts. V is TRBV5-1 and J is TRBJ2-2; no definite D call. This CDR3 contains 16 residues. CDR1 is SGHRS and CDR2 is YFSETQ in the germline V gene. Trimming took 2 bases from V and 4 from J, leaving 15 bases between them. The CDR3: CASSFRPLSLTGELFF. As DNA, the CDR3 is TGCGCCAGCAGCTTCAGGCCCCTTTCCCTCACCGGGGAGCTGTTTTTT.

The chain employs TRBV5-6 and TRBJ2-1, with 12 bases identical to TRBD2. The CDR3 has 18 amino acids. The ends lost 4 bases at V and 3 bases at J; junction bases unmatched: 11. Germline CDR1 reads SGHDT; CDR2 reads YYEEEE. Here the CDR3 reads CASSEGLAGGHYYNEQFF. CDR3 in DNA: TGTGCCAGCAGCGAGGGGCTAGCGGGGGGGCACTACTACAATGAGCAGTTCTTC.

CDR3 sequence reads: CASRKDSNTGELFF. Here the CDR3 DNA reads TGTGCCAGCAGGAAAGACAGTAACACCGGGGAGCTGTTTTTT. The chain is built from TRBV6-6 and TRBJ2-2; D may be TRBD1 (5 bases). CDR1 is MNHNY, CDR2 SVGAGI, per germline (reference sequence). CDR3 length equals 14 residues. V was cut by 6 bases and J by 2 bases, with 10 bases left in between.

The V and J genes are TRBV9 and TRBJ1-1, with TRBD1 matching over 9 bases. J gave up 2 bases and V 3 bases, and 5 bases lay outside the gene matches. Per the germline V gene, CDR1 is SGDLS and CDR2 is YYNGEE. This CDR3 comprises 15 residues. CDR3 sequence (DNA): TGTGCCAGCAGCGCGAAACAGGGGGCTAACACTGAAGCTTTCTTT. It encodes CASSAKQGANTEAFF.